This TCR beta chain was sequenced in a study of radiotherapy plus CTLA-4 blockade in lung cancer. A word on this clone: As yet, its antigen is unknown.

The repertoire was sequenced with immunoSEQ multiplex PCR; TCRdb's copy has only in-frame clones and lacks some. The data contain 75,000 to 100,000 clones, about 91% of them singletons. V lost 6 bases and J lost 3, with 11 bases in between. This CDR3 spans 13 amino acids. Germline V gives CDR1 MNHNY, CDR2 SVGAGI (reference sequence). Each patient with chemo-refractory metastatic non-small-cell lung cancer was treated with focal radiation plus CTLA-4 blockade using ipilimumab. Study-wide findings and caveats: The best prediction of response reportedly came from early blood T cell clone dynamics, with interferon-beta. Expansion of tumor-derived TCR clones was observed in blood after radiotherapy plus ipilimumab.

The chain uses TRBV6-6 and TRBJ1-2; D not certain. The TCR sequence derives from a human donor with non-small cell lung cancer that progressed on radiotherapy plus ipilimumab. Sequencing used peripheral blood, obtained from a patient treated with radiotherapy plus ipilimumab. CDR3 residues: CASSSTTDYGYTF. DNA for the CDR3: TGTGCCAGCAGCTCAACGACTGACTATGGCTACACCTTC.